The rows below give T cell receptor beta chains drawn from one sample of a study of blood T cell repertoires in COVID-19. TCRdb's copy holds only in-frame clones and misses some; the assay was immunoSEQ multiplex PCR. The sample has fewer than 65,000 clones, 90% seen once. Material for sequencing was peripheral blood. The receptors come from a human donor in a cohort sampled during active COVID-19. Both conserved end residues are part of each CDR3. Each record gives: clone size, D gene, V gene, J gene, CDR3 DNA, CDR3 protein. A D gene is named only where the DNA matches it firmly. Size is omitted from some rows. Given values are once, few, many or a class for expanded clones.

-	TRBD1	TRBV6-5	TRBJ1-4	TGTGCCAGCAGCTCGCAGGGGGTCCCTAATGAAAAACTGTTTTTT	CASSSQGVPNEKLFF
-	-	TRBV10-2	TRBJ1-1	TGCGCCAGCAGTGGGCAGGGGTGGACTGAAGCTTTCTTT	CASSGQGWTEAFF
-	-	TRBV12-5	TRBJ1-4	TGTGCTAGTGGTTTGGTACGGGGGGACACGAATGAAAAACTGTTTTTT	CASGLVRGDTNEKLFF
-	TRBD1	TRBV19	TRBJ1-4	TGTGCCAGTAGTCCCCCGGACAGGGTCCGTAATGAAAAACTGTTTTTT	CASSPPDRVRNEKLFF
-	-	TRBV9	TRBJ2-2	TGTGCCAGCAGCGTAGGTAGCGGCGACACCGGGGAGCTGTTTTTT	CASSVGSGDTGELFF
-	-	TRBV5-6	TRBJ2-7	TGTGCCAGCAGCTTGGACAGACGCTATACTTACGAGCAGTACTTC	CASSLDRRYTYEQYF
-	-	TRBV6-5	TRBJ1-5	TGTGCCAGCAGTTACGCCCAGAAAAGCAATCAGCCCCAGCATTTT	CASSYAQKSNQPQHF
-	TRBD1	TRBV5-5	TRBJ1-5	TGTGCCAGCAGCCCGACAGGGATGAGCAATCAGCCCCAGCATTTT	CASSPTGMSNQPQHF
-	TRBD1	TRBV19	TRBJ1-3	TGTGCCACTACCCAAACAGGGGGCGGTGGAAACACCATATATTTT	CATTQTGGGGNTIYF
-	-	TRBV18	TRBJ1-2	TGTGCCAGCTCACCTGGGCCCTCCTATGGCTACACCTTC	CASSPGPSYGYTF
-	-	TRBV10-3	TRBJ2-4	TGTGCCATCAGTGCGTCAGGAGTAGCCAAAAACATTCAGTACTTC	CAISASGVAKNIQYF
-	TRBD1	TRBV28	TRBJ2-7	TGTGCCAGCAGTTTAGCGATCGGTCTCCAGACAGGGAACGAGCAGTACTTC	CASSLAIGLQTGNEQYF
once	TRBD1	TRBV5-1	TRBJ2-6	TGCGCCAGCAGCTTGGAAAGGACAGGGGGCTCTGGGGCCAACGTCCTGACTTTC	CASSLERTGGSGANVLTF